The 6 T cell receptor beta chains below come from one sample, sequenced in a study of T-cell memory formation after mild COVID-19. TCRdb called the 5' RACE reads again in MiXCR, with one record for every CDR3 protein. The table records 550,000 to 700,000 distinct CDR3 sequences, 15% to 20% of them present only once. The material sequenced was PBMCs or a T cell subset sorted from them (not recorded which). These receptors were obtained from an adult woman who had mild COVID-19 (a few samples of this study predate the infection). Cell type and time point are not known.

This clonotype was picked up a small number of times. This chain uses TRBV6-2 or TRBV6-3 with TRBJ2-1; D ambiguous. Germline CDR1 MNHEY, CDR2 SVGEGT. The V end lost 2 bases, the J end lost 4 bases, and 6 bases lay between the germline ends. This CDR3 is built from 13 residues. As DNA, the CDR3 is TGTGCCAGCAGTTACCAACAGTACAATGAGCAGTTCTTC. Translating gives CASSYQQYNEQFF.

V and J are TRBV19 and TRBJ1-2; D perhaps matches TRBD1 (5 bases). The germline gives CDR1 LNHDA, CDR2 SQIVND (reference sequence). CDR3 length: 13 amino acids. V lost 6 bases, J lost 4 bases, and 12 bases lay in between. CDR3 nucleotides: TGTGCCAGTAGAGCTGGGACCATCTATGGCTACACCTTC. Its translation: CASRAGTIYGYTF.

This clonotype was seen a few times. The chain couples TRBV5-1 to TRBJ2-5, with a weak D call TRBD1 (5 bases). This CDR3 region has 16 residues. Germline loops: CDR1 SGHRS, CDR2 YFSETQ. The V end lost 4 bases, the J end lost 4 bases, and 20 bases lay between the germline ends. The CDR3 nucleotides are TGCGCCAGCAGCCAACCCTGGGGCAGGGAAGGAGAGACCCAGTACTTC. This sequence encodes CASSQPWGREGETQYF.

The rearrangement links TRBV7-9 to TRBJ2-1; D call uncertain. The CDR3 loop spans 13 amino acids. V lost 1 base, J lost 10 bases, and 11 bases lay in between. Germline V gene sequence: CDR1 SEHNR, CDR2 FQNEAQ (reference sequence). As DNA, the CDR3 is TGTGCCAGCAGCTTAGGCCAGTTTGGCGAGCAGTTCTTC. This translates into CASSLGQFGEQFF. Combining the CDR3 with reference TRBV7-9 and TRBJ2-1 gives the whole variable domain DTGVSQNPRHKITKRGQNVTFRCDPISEHNRLYWYRQTLGQGPEFLTYFQNEAQLEKSRLLSDRFSAERPKGSFSTLEIQRTEQGDSAMYLCASSLGQFGEQFFGPGTRLTVL.

This clonotype was seen a handful of times. V usage is TRBV5-1 and J usage is TRBJ2-5, with 8 bases identical to TRBD2. CDR1 and CDR2 from the germline V gene are SGHRS and YFSETQ. With 1 base clipped from V and 4 bases from J, the junction kept 6 bases outside the gene matches. This CDR3 has 15 amino acids. The CDR3 nucleotides read TGCGCCAGCAGCTTGACCCGCGGGGGGCCAGAGACCCAGTACTTC. Amino acid sequence: CASSLTRGGPETQYF.

This clonotype has a handful of counts. The rearrangement links TRBV10-3 to TRBJ1-6; a possible D gene is TRBD1 (5 bases). The CDR3 runs to 12 residues. V was pared by 3 bases and J by 10 bases, with 7 bases between. Per the germline V gene, CDR1 is ENHRY and CDR2 is SYGVKD. The CDR3 DNA reads TGTGCCATCAGTGATGACAGCTCACCCCTCCACTTT. Translating it yields CAISDDSSPLHF.